This record concerns one T cell receptor beta chain sequence. The data stem from a study of T cell changes during pregnancy in multiple sclerosis. CDR3 length: 11 residues. CDR1 and CDR2 from the germline V gene are DFQATT and SNEGSKA (reference sequence). The ends were cut back, 3 bases at V and 4 bases at J, with 7 bases in the middle. Assay: immunoSEQ multiplex PCR; the TCRdb copy retains only in-frame clones and omits some. The sample carries about 76,000 clones, 93% recorded once. The receptor's source is a female donor with multiple sclerosis, enrolled in a pregnancy study. The source material was peripheral blood, sampled in the second trimester of pregnancy. This sequence joins TRBV20-1 and TRBJ2-7; D gene unclear. In nucleotides, the CDR3 is TGCAGTGCTAGTATGGAGTACGAGCAGTACTTC. It encodes CSASMEYEQYF.